A selection of T cell receptor beta chains follows, all from one sample in a study of CD8+ T cells in alopecia areata. Here immunoSEQ multiplex PCR was the method, and the copy in TCRdb shows in-frame clones only, minus some. The table records about 10,000 clones, approximately 59% of them present only once. The input for sequencing was skin, taken at week 0. The receptors here all came from a human donor with alopecia areata. CDR3s include the opening cysteine and the closing phenylalanine or tryptophan. The D gene is left open where the match is weak. Some rows mark clone size as missing; the rest say once, few, many or name a class of expanded clone.

CDR3 DNA: TGCGCCAGCAGACCTAAACACGGGATATCTACCTACACAGACCTAAATCAGCCCCAGCATTTT
CDR3 protein: CASRPKHGISTYTDLNQPQHF
J gene: TRBJ1-5
D gene: -
clone size: -
V gene: TRBV23-1

CDR3 DNA: TGCGCCAGCAGCTTCGACCGGGACAGGGACTTCTTC
CDR3 protein: CASSFDRDRDFF
J gene: TRBJ2-1
D gene: TRBD1
clone size: few
V gene: TRBV5-1

CDR3 DNA: TGTGCCAGCAGTGAAGGGGACCGAACTGAGCAGTACTTC
CDR3 protein: CASSEGDRTEQYF
J gene: TRBJ2-7
D gene: -
clone size: few
V gene: TRBV25-1

CDR3 DNA: TGTGCCACCAGCAGAGGCCGACAGGGAGGGTTCGGCTACACCTTC
CDR3 protein: CATSRGRQGGFGYTF
J gene: TRBJ1-2
D gene: TRBD1
clone size: -
V gene: TRBV15

CDR3 DNA: TGTGCCAGCAGCTCCACACTAGAGGCCTACAATGAGCAGTTCTTC
CDR3 protein: CASSSTLEAYNEQFF
J gene: TRBJ2-1
D gene: -
clone size: few
V gene: TRBV7-2

CDR3 DNA: TGTGCCAGCAGCCTAGGGAGGGCAGGGGGTATGAACACTGAAGCTTTCTTT
CDR3 protein: CASSLGRAGGMNTEAFF
J gene: TRBJ1-1
D gene: TRBD1
clone size: -
V gene: TRBV27

CDR3 DNA: TGTGCCTGGAGTGTAAGATATCTTCGTAACTATGGCTACACCTTC
CDR3 protein: CAWSVRYLRNYGYTF
J gene: TRBJ1-2
D gene: -
clone size: -
V gene: TRBV30

CDR3 DNA: TGTGCCAGCAGCTTGGGGCACACAGGGGGCTCCTACGAGCAGTACTTC
CDR3 protein: CASSLGHTGGSYEQYF
J gene: TRBJ2-7
D gene: TRBD1
clone size: few
V gene: TRBV5-4

CDR3 DNA: TGTGCCAGCAGGAGACAGGGGGCGGTCACCGGGGAGCTGTTTTTT
CDR3 protein: CASRRQGAVTGELFF
J gene: TRBJ2-2
D gene: TRBD1
clone size: -
V gene: TRBV6-5

CDR3 DNA: TGCGCCAGCAGTGAGCTGGGCGGTAATTCACCCCTCCACTTT
CDR3 protein: CASSELGGNSPLHF
J gene: TRBJ1-6
D gene: -
clone size: -
V gene: TRBV10-2

CDR3 DNA: TGTGCCAGCAGCTTAAAGACAGCTCGAGACACTGAAGCTTTCTTT
CDR3 protein: CASSLKTARDTEAFF
J gene: TRBJ1-1
D gene: -
clone size: few
V gene: TRBV7-3

CDR3 DNA: TGCAGCGTTCTCGGGACGGCGGACACAGATACGCAGTATTTT
CDR3 protein: CSVLGTADTDTQYF
J gene: TRBJ2-3
D gene: -
clone size: -
V gene: TRBV29-1

CDR3 DNA: TGTGCCAGCAGTTACTCGGGACAGGGGATATCTGAAGCTTTCTTT
CDR3 protein: CASSYSGQGISEAFF
J gene: TRBJ1-1
D gene: TRBD1
clone size: -
V gene: TRBV6-5

CDR3 DNA: TGTGCCAGCAGCTTGGGCGGGACCCTTAGCACAGATACGCAGTATTTT
CDR3 protein: CASSLGGTLSTDTQYF
J gene: TRBJ2-3
D gene: -
clone size: few
V gene: TRBV7-2

CDR3 DNA: TGCGCCAGCGGTACCCGGGACACCGGGGAGCTGTTTTTT
CDR3 protein: CASGTRDTGELFF
J gene: TRBJ2-2
D gene: -
clone size: -
V gene: TRBV5-1

CDR3 DNA: TGTGCCAGCAGCTTAGCAGGGGTGCCCACAGATACGCAGTATTTT
CDR3 protein: CASSLAGVPTDTQYF
J gene: TRBJ2-3
D gene: -
clone size: -
V gene: TRBV11-2

CDR3 DNA: TGCGCCAGCAGCTTGGTCCGGGACAGCTTTAACACAGATACGCAGTATTTT
CDR3 protein: CASSLVRDSFNTDTQYF
J gene: TRBJ2-3
D gene: TRBD1
clone size: -
V gene: TRBV5-1

CDR3 DNA: TGTGCCAGCCGAAGGGACAGATCCACCGGGGAGCTGTTTTTT
CDR3 protein: CASRRDRSTGELFF
J gene: TRBJ2-2
D gene: TRBD1
clone size: -
V gene: TRBV11-2

CDR3 DNA: TGTGCCAGCACCCCTCCTAGCGGGGGAGGGAATGAGCAGTTCTTC
CDR3 protein: CASTPPSGGGNEQFF
J gene: TRBJ2-1
D gene: TRBD2
clone size: few
V gene: TRBV25-1

CDR3 DNA: TGTGCCAGCAGCGCCCAGGAAAACGGTGGCTACACCTTC
CDR3 protein: CASSAQENGGYTF
J gene: TRBJ1-2
D gene: -
clone size: -
V gene: TRBV9

CDR3 DNA: TGTGCCAGCAGAGCCACCGGACGTAGAAGGGACGAGCAGTACTTC
CDR3 protein: CASRATGRRRDEQYF
J gene: TRBJ2-7
D gene: -
clone size: -
V gene: TRBV2

CDR3 DNA: TGCGCCAGCAGAGGGCCGCTCCGAAACACTGAAGCTTTCTTT
CDR3 protein: CASRGPLRNTEAFF
J gene: TRBJ1-1
D gene: -
clone size: -
V gene: TRBV4-1

CDR3 DNA: TGCGGTGTTGAGCCCGGCACAGATACGCAGTATTTT
CDR3 protein: CGVEPGTDTQYF
J gene: TRBJ2-3
D gene: -
clone size: -
V gene: TRBV29-1

CDR3 DNA: TGCGCCAGCAGCCTTCAACCGGGACAGGCCAAAAACATTCAGTACTTC
CDR3 protein: CASSLQPGQAKNIQYF
J gene: TRBJ2-4
D gene: TRBD1
clone size: -
V gene: TRBV4-1

CDR3 DNA: TGTGCCAGCAGTCCTCCCACATACTCCTACAATGAGCAGTTCTTC
CDR3 protein: CASSPPTYSYNEQFF
J gene: TRBJ2-1
D gene: -
clone size: -
V gene: TRBV27

CDR3 DNA: TGCGCCAGCAGCTTGCCGGGAGGAGCGGCAGATACGCAGTATTTT
CDR3 protein: CASSLPGGAADTQYF
J gene: TRBJ2-3
D gene: TRBD2
clone size: -
V gene: TRBV5-1

CDR3 DNA: TGTGCCAGCAGCTTAGATGGGCATGAGCAGTTCTTC
CDR3 protein: CASSLDGHEQFF
J gene: TRBJ2-1
D gene: -
clone size: -
V gene: TRBV7-3

CDR3 DNA: TGTGCCAGCAGGCGGGACAGGGGGTGGAACGAGCAGTACTTC
CDR3 protein: CASRRDRGWNEQYF
J gene: TRBJ2-7
D gene: TRBD1
clone size: few
V gene: TRBV2

CDR3 DNA: TGTGCCAGCAGCTTAAATGTCGGAGTTTACAATGAGCAGTTCTTC
CDR3 protein: CASSLNVGVYNEQFF
J gene: TRBJ2-1
D gene: -
clone size: -
V gene: TRBV7-3

CDR3 DNA: TGTGCCAGCAGTGATCAGGTCCAAAGCCATGGCTACACCTTC
CDR3 protein: CASSDQVQSHGYTF
J gene: TRBJ1-2
D gene: -
clone size: -
V gene: TRBV2

CDR3 DNA: TGTGCCAGCAGCTATGTGGGGGACCCAGGAGAGACCCAGTACTTC
CDR3 protein: CASSYVGDPGETQYF
J gene: TRBJ2-5
D gene: -
clone size: few
V gene: TRBV7-6

CDR3 DNA: TGTGCCAGCAGGACCAGCTGGGACGGTAATTCACCCCTCCACTTT
CDR3 protein: CASRTSWDGNSPLHF
J gene: TRBJ1-6
D gene: -
clone size: -
V gene: TRBV6-5

CDR3 DNA: TGTGCCAGCAGTTCCCACGGGGTGCGTAATGAGCAGTTCTTC
CDR3 protein: CASSSHGVRNEQFF
J gene: TRBJ2-1
D gene: -
clone size: -
V gene: TRBV27

CDR3 DNA: TGTGCCAGCAGCCCTCAGGGTTCTGAAGCTTTCTTT
CDR3 protein: CASSPQGSEAFF
J gene: TRBJ1-1
D gene: -
clone size: few
V gene: TRBV7-9

CDR3 DNA: TGCGCCAGCAGCTTCTTTTGGGGTCGGGGACCGAACACTGAAGCTTTCTTT
CDR3 protein: CASSFFWGRGPNTEAFF
J gene: TRBJ1-1
D gene: -
clone size: -
V gene: TRBV5-1

CDR3 DNA: TGTGCCAGCAGGGCCCGCGGGGAGCTGTTTTTT
CDR3 protein: CASRARGELFF
J gene: TRBJ2-2
D gene: -
clone size: -
V gene: TRBV6-5

CDR3 DNA: TGCAGCGTTGAATCGCGGACACCGAGGACAGATACGCAGTATTTT
CDR3 protein: CSVESRTPRTDTQYF
J gene: TRBJ2-3
D gene: -
clone size: -
V gene: TRBV29-1

CDR3 DNA: TGTGCCAGCAGCTTACAGGGGCAGCCCCAGCATTTT
CDR3 protein: CASSLQGQPQHF
J gene: TRBJ1-5
D gene: TRBD1
clone size: -
V gene: TRBV5-6

CDR3 DNA: TGTGCCAGCAGCTTAAACGGCTTTCTGAACACTGAAGCTTTCTTT
CDR3 protein: CASSLNGFLNTEAFF
J gene: TRBJ1-1
D gene: -
clone size: -
V gene: TRBV11-2

CDR3 DNA: TGCGCCAGCAGCCAAGATCCCACAGCTCGAGGAGAAAAACTGTTTTTT
CDR3 protein: CASSQDPTARGEKLFF
J gene: TRBJ1-4
D gene: -
clone size: -
V gene: TRBV4-1

CDR3 DNA: TGTGCCAGCAGTTACCGGGCAGCTCTTAATGAAAAACTGTTTTTT
CDR3 protein: CASSYRAALNEKLFF
J gene: TRBJ1-4
D gene: -
clone size: few
V gene: TRBV6-5

CDR3 DNA: TGTGCCAGCAGTCCTTATGGGAGAGGTTTCCAAGCTTACGAGCAGTACTTC
CDR3 protein: CASSPYGRGFQAYEQYF
J gene: TRBJ2-7
D gene: -
clone size: -
V gene: TRBV27

CDR3 DNA: TGTGCCAGCAGCTTCGGGGGAAATTCACCCCTCCACTTT
CDR3 protein: CASSFGGNSPLHF
J gene: TRBJ1-6
D gene: -
clone size: once
V gene: TRBV13

CDR3 DNA: TGCGCCAGCAGCTTGGTAATTCTCTCCCTGACAGCGAACACTGAAGCTTTCTTT
CDR3 protein: CASSLVILSLTANTEAFF
J gene: TRBJ1-1
D gene: -
clone size: -
V gene: TRBV5-1